The next 14 T cell receptor beta chains were all read from a single sample in a study of OX40 agonist ivuxolimab in advanced cancers. Libraries were made using the immunoSEQ multiplex PCR assay. TCRdb limited this immuneACCESS table to in-frame rearrangements with V and J called. A share of clones is missing; checked studies link under half to unresolved V genes, and the rest is unexplained. A total of 40,000 to 50,000 clones appear in this sample, around four fifths of them only once. Clones ranked in the top ten supply around 2.7% of the sample. The sequences come from CD4+ or CD8+ T cells sorted from blood, collected in a trial of the OX40 agonist ivuxolimab. Receptor source: an adult with an advanced solid tumor such as melanoma, head and neck, liver or kidney cancer.

The chain links TRBV19 to TRBJ2-6; 7 nucleotides match TRBD1. The germline gives CDR1 LNHDA, CDR2 SQIVND (reference sequence). The trim removed 3 bases at V and 2 bases at J, leaving 7 bases unmatched. CDR3 length equals 17 residues. CDR3 nucleotides: TGTGCCAGTAGTATTATAAGGGGGCGTGCTGGGGCCAACGTCCTGACTTTC. It is translated as CASSIIRGRAGANVLTF.

The V call is TRBV7-3, the J call TRBJ2-1; TRBD2 matches 7 bases. This CDR3 contains 16 residues. The germline CDR1 and CDR2 sequences are SGHTA and FQGTGA. Trimming took 4 bases from V and 3 from J; bases not matched to a gene: 9. The CDR3 region is CASSSGGGGSYNEQFF. The CDR3, as DNA: TGTGCCAGCAGCTCCGGAGGAGGCGGGAGCTACAATGAGCAGTTCTTC.

CDR3 sequence reads: CASLGTSTDTQYF. CDR3 in DNA: TGTGCCAGCTTGGGGACTTCCACAGATACGCAGTATTTT. The V and J genes are TRBV6-1 and TRBJ2-3, with D tentatively TRBD2 (6 bases). This CDR3 comprises 13 residues. Germline V gene sequence: CDR1 MNHNS, CDR2 SASEGT. Trimming cost V 8 bases and J 2 bases, with 11 bases left between them.

On this clone itself: The junction and the germline gene differ at one end; a read error may be behind it. The CDR3 DNA sequence: TGCGCTAGCAGCTTAGGGTCATACTCGAACACTGAAGCTTTCTTT. Its protein product is CASSLGSYSNTEAFF. The chain employs TRBV5-1 and TRBJ1-1; no clear D. CDR1 is SGHRS and CDR2 is YFSETQ in the germline V gene. The CDR3 consists of 15 residues. Supplemented by reference TRBV5-1 and TRBJ1-1, the full variable domain reads KAGVTQTPRYLIKTRGQQVTLSCSPISGHRSVSWYQQTPGQGLQFLFEYFSETQRNKGNFPGRFSGRQFSNSRSEMNVSTLELGDSALYLCASSLGSYSNTEAFFGQGTRLTVV.

The chain has TRBV28 and TRBJ2-2, with 8 bases that match TRBD1. The germline gives CDR1 MDHEN, CDR2 SYDVKM. The CDR3 has 16 residues. Trimming cost V 6 bases and J 7 bases; bases outside gene matches: 13. CDR3 bases: TGTGCCAGCAGCACTATCCAGGGGGCTAACGACGGGGAGCTGTTTTTT. It translates to CASSTIQGANDGELFF.

The chain has TRBV5-4 and TRBJ2-2; 7 bases are a match to TRBD2. The germline CDR1 and CDR2 sequences are SGHNT and YYREEE (reference sequence). There are 16 residues in the CDR3. Trimming removed 5 bases from V and 2 bases from J; junction bases left unmatched: 9. The CDR3: CASRERPGLNTGELFF. DNA for the CDR3: TGTGCCAGCAGGGAGAGACCGGGACTAAACACCGGGGAGCTGTTTTTT.

This chain links TRBV11-2 with TRBJ2-1; D is undetermined. CDR3 size: 16 residues. Trimming cost V 0 bases and J 7 bases, with 16 bases left between them. The germline V gene has CDR1 SGHAT and CDR2 FQNNGV. CDR3 loop: CASSLEFDYRVNEQFF. In nucleotides, the CDR3 is TGTGCCAGCAGCTTAGAGTTCGATTATCGAGTAAATGAGCAGTTCTTC. The full variable domain, with the rest looked up from reference TRBV11-2 and TRBJ2-1, is EAGVAQSPRYKIIEKRQSVAFWCNPISGHATLYWYQQILGQGPKLLIQFQNNGVVDDSQLPKDRFSAERLKGVDSTLKIQPAKLEDSAVYLCASSLEFDYRVNEQFFGPGTRLTVL.

This chain connects TRBV18 to TRBJ2-2, with a possible D match to TRBD2 (5 bases). The germline CDR1 and CDR2 sequences are KGHSH and LQKENI. Trimming removed 3 bases at V and 0 bases at J, with 11 bases between. The CDR3 extends over 16 amino acids. The CDR3 DNA is TGTGCCAGCTCACCTAGGGCCGGGGCGAACACCGGGGAGCTGTTTTTT. Translating gives CASSPRAGANTGELFF.

The chain links TRBV5-1 to TRBJ1-1; the D gene is possibly TRBD1 (6 bases). The CDR3 runs to 14 residues. The germline V gene has CDR1 SGHRS and CDR2 YFSETQ. Trimming took off 4 bases at V and 4 bases at J, with 14 bases between the two ends. This chain's CDR3 is CASSLQGGGTEAFF. The DNA of the CDR3 is TGCGCCAGCAGCCTACAGGGAGGGGGCACTGAAGCTTTCTTT.

V is TRBV6-1 and J is TRBJ1-1; tentative D call: TRBD1 (5 bases). V was trimmed by 5 bases and J by 4 bases, leaving 17 bases between them. From germline, CDR1 is MNHNS and CDR2 SASEGT. The CDR3 extends over 15 amino acids. In DNA form, the CDR3 reads TGTGCCAGCAGTCAAGACAGACGACGGGCCACTGAAGCTTTCTTT. It specifies CASSQDRRRATEAFF.

This sequence joins TRBV19 and TRBJ2-3; the D gene is possibly TRBD1 (6 bases). Trimming removed 3 bases at V and 3 bases at J, with 10 bases between. This CDR3 comprises 14 residues. The germline CDR1 and CDR2 sequences are LNHDA and SQIVND (reference sequence). Here the CDR3 DNA reads TGTGCCAGTAGTATGACAGGAGGAACAGATACGCAGTATTTT. This encodes CASSMTGGTDTQYF.

This clone showed up just once. The chain recombines TRBV19 with TRBJ2-1; 10 bases line up with TRBD2. The J segment lost 5 bases and the V segment lost 5 bases, leaving 9 bases of the junction unmatched. This CDR3 region has 16 residues. Germline CDR1 is LNHDA and CDR2 is SQIVND (reference sequence). The CDR3 protein is CASSALGLAMDNEQFF. Here the CDR3 DNA reads TGTGCCAGTAGTGCTCTGGGACTAGCGATGGACAATGAGCAGTTCTTC.

The chain has TRBV27 and TRBJ2-5, with TRBD1 as a possible D gene (6 bases). Trimming shortened V by 0 bases and J by 6 bases, and 14 bases separated the two germline ends. In germline, CDR1 is MNHEY, CDR2 SMNVEV (reference sequence). The CDR3 runs 15 residues. CDR3 coding DNA: TGTGCCAGCAGTTTATCAGGGCAGGGGTTCCAGACCCAGTACTTC. Amino acid sequence: CASSLSGQGFQTQYF.

J is TRBJ2-3 and V is TRBV12-5, with D possibly being TRBD1 (6 bases). This CDR3 spans 16 amino acids. The germline gives CDR1 LGHNT, CDR2 FRNRAP. V was shortened by 2 bases and J by 4 bases, with 16 bases between the two germline ends. The CDR3 sequence: CASGLPPSGGADTQYF. The CDR3 nucleotides read TGTGCTAGTGGTTTGCCCCCTTCTGGGGGCGCAGATACGCAGTATTTT.